A selection of T cell receptor beta chains follows, all from one sample in a study of PD-1 blockade in classical Hodgkin lymphoma. Sequencing used immunoSEQ multiplex PCR; TCRdb keeps in-frame clones, though not all of them. The sample contains about 29,000 clones, about 85% of which appear only once. Specimen: CD4+ T cells from blood, collected at baseline. These receptors all stem from a human donor with classical Hodgkin lymphoma. Each CDR3 is given with its conserved first and last residue. D genes are given only for firm matches. Size tells how often a clone was seen (once, few, many) or the class of an expanded clone, and some rows leave it out.

CDR3nt: TGCGCCAGCAGCTTGAGTATAAGCGGGAGTGCCTACGAGCAGTACTTC
CDR3aa: CASSLSISGSAYEQYF
d_gene: TRBD2
abundance: NA
j_gene: TRBJ2-7
len: 16
v_gene: TRBV5-1

CDR3nt: TGCGCCAGTTCCGGGGATCAGCCCCAGCATTTT
CDR3aa: CASSGDQPQHF
d_gene: NA
abundance: NA
j_gene: TRBJ1-5
len: 11
v_gene: TRBV6-6

CDR3nt: TGTGCCAGCTCACCACGCCCTAGGAACACAGATACGCAGTATTTT
CDR3aa: CASSPRPRNTDTQYF
d_gene: NA
abundance: NA
j_gene: TRBJ2-3
len: 15
v_gene: TRBV18

CDR3nt: TGTGCCAGTAGATGGGGAGGCGGAGATGAGCAGTTCTTC
CDR3aa: CASRWGGGDEQFF
d_gene: NA
abundance: once
j_gene: TRBJ2-1
len: 13
v_gene: TRBV19

CDR3nt: TGTGCCAGCAGTCACAGGGGCTACGAGCAGTACTTC
CDR3aa: CASSHRGYEQYF
d_gene: TRBD1
abundance: NA
j_gene: TRBJ2-7
len: 12
v_gene: TRBV7-6

CDR3nt: TGTGCCAGTAGTCCGGCTCTGTCGAAGGGTTTCTCGGGGCAGTACTTC
CDR3aa: CASSPALSKGFSGQYF
d_gene: NA
abundance: once
j_gene: TRBJ2-7
len: 16
v_gene: TRBV19

CDR3nt: TGTGCCAGCAGCTTAGGGTCTACTTACTCTGGAAACACCATATATTTT
CDR3aa: CASSLGSTYSGNTIYF
d_gene: NA
abundance: NA
j_gene: TRBJ1-3
len: 16
v_gene: TRBV11-2

CDR3nt: TGTGCCAGCAGCTTGGCCGGGAGTTCTGTCTATGGCTACACCTTC
CDR3aa: CASSLAGSSVYGYTF
d_gene: NA
abundance: NA
j_gene: TRBJ1-2
len: 15
v_gene: TRBV5-8

CDR3nt: TGTGCCAGCAGTGAATATTACGGGACGGGAGGGCCGTTAGATGAGCAGTTCTTC
CDR3aa: CASSEYYGTGGPLDEQFF
d_gene: TRBD2
abundance: once
j_gene: TRBJ2-1
len: 18
v_gene: TRBV25-1

CDR3nt: TGTGCCAGCACCCGAGAGGGGGCGTTAGGAAACACCATATATTTT
CDR3aa: CASTREGALGNTIYF
d_gene: TRBD1
abundance: NA
j_gene: TRBJ1-3
len: 15
v_gene: TRBV2

CDR3nt: TGTGCCAGCAGCTTGAAGGGGCGACTGAACACTGAAGCTTTCTTT
CDR3aa: CASSLKGRLNTEAFF
d_gene: NA
abundance: NA
j_gene: TRBJ1-1
len: 15
v_gene: TRBV5-6

CDR3nt: TGTGCCAGCTTACTCGGAGTGAACACTGAAGCTTTCTTT
CDR3aa: CASLLGVNTEAFF
d_gene: NA
abundance: NA
j_gene: TRBJ1-1
len: 13
v_gene: TRBV5-5